These 26 T cell receptor beta chains originate from one sample sequenced in a study of beta chain features in type 1 diabetes (dated by TCRdb to the late 2010s). The research as a whole found: In all four CD4+ subsets, TCRB CDR3 length was moderately but significantly shorter in type 1 diabetes patients.

These receptors' targets are unknown. Libraries were made using the immunoSEQ multiplex PCR assay. The entire isolated RNA was reverse transcribed using the High Capacity cDNA Reverse Transcription Kit, and thus expressed TCRB transcripts were sequenced. Imported from immuneACCESS, the table was reduced by TCRdb to in-frame sequences with V and J called. These copies leave out some clones; in studies compared against another copy, an unresolved V gene accounts for under half, and the cause of the remainder is not known. The sample has about 710,000 clones on record, around 15% of them singletons. Just under 0.04% of the sample is held by the ten biggest clonotypes. Sequencing input: naive CD4+ T cells from blood. The cell subset or site label corresponds to: true naive CD4+ T cells. These receptors were collected from a man younger than 35 with type 1 diabetes.

The V gene is TRBV27, the J gene TRBJ2-7, with D possibly TRBD1 on 6 matching bases. V lost 6 bases and J 0 bases, leaving 12 bases between the germline ends. Germline CDR1 reads MNHEY; CDR2 reads SMNVEV (reference sequence). CDR3 length equals 14 residues. CDR3: CASRRGTTSYEQYF. The CDR3 region has the DNA TGTGCCAGCAGAAGGGGGACAACCTCCTACGAGCAGTACTTC.

The chain employs TRBV19 and TRBJ2-3; D not resolved. This CDR3 contains 11 residues. Trimming removed 3 bases at V and 5 bases at J, with 3 bases between. Germline values: CDR1 LNHDA, CDR2 SQIVND (reference sequence). Written as DNA, the CDR3 is TGTGCCAGTAGTATCCAAGATACGCAGTATTTT. Amino acid sequence: CASSIQDTQYF.

This clone was counted only a few times. The J gene is TRBJ1-5, the V gene TRBV2; D not certain. The CDR3 contains 15 residues. V was clipped by 2 bases and J by 1 base, with 9 bases between them. From germline, CDR1 is SNHLY and CDR2 FYNNEI. The CDR3 DNA reads TGTGCCAGCAGTGAATGGGAGGGCAGCAATCAGCCCCAGCATTTT. As protein: CASSEWEGSNQPQHF.

V and J are TRBV7-6 and TRBJ2-3; D possibly corresponds to TRBD1 (6 bases). This CDR3 region has 15 residues. Trimming cost V 0 bases and J 0 bases, with 7 bases left between them. The germline gives CDR1 SGHVS, CDR2 FNYEAQ. The DNA for the CDR3 is TGTGCCAGCAGCTTAGCAGGACAGAGCACAGATACGCAGTATTTT. It yields the protein CASSLAGQSTDTQYF.

The V gene is TRBV30, the J gene TRBJ2-3; D is unresolved. Per germline, CDR1 GTSNPN and CDR2 SVGIG (reference sequence). V lost 2 bases and J lost 3, with 15 bases in between. The CDR3 has 15 amino acids. The CDR3 nucleotides are TGTGCCTGGAGTCAGGCAAATCGTAGGACAGATACGCAGTATTTT. It encodes CAWSQANRRTDTQYF.

This rearrangement joins TRBV6-6 to TRBJ2-5; no reliable D call. Germline CDR1 and CDR2: MNHNY and SVGAGI (reference sequence). This CDR3 is built from 12 residues. The V gene lost 0 bases and the J gene lost 7 bases, with 6 bases spanning the gap. The CDR3: CASSYSKGTQYF. The CDR3 nucleotides read TGTGCCAGCAGTTACTCGAAGGGGACCCAGTACTTC.

In this sample, this clone turned up a few times. J is TRBJ2-3 and V is TRBV20-1, with 8 bases identical to TRBD2. The CDR3 covers 11 residues. Losses at the gene ends were 8 bases for V and 8 bases for J; bases not matched to a gene: 6. From germline, CDR1 is DFQATT and CDR2 SNEGSKA (reference sequence). Here the CDR3 reads CSPSGGGTQYF. Written as DNA, the CDR3 is TGCAGTCCCTCCGGGGGGGGTACGCAGTATTTT.

This clone has only a few counts. The V gene is TRBV7-9, the J gene TRBJ1-3; D unresolved. The CDR3 contains 16 residues. Between the trimmed V and J ends, which lost 0 bases and 0 bases, there was a span of 9 bases. The germline V gene encodes CDR1 SEHNR and CDR2 FQNEAQ (reference sequence). The CDR3 sequence: CASSLAPIGSGNTIYF. Here the CDR3 DNA reads TGTGCCAGCAGCTTAGCGCCCATAGGCTCTGGAAACACCATATATTTT.

This clone was seen only a few times. The chain has TRBV7-2 and TRBJ1-1; 8 bases are shared with TRBD1. This CDR3 is 12 amino acids long. CDR1 and CDR2 (germline): SGHTA, FQGNSA. Germline trimming cut 6 bases from V and 11 bases from J; bases unmatched to any gene: 8. Written as DNA, the CDR3 is TGTGCCAGCAGTCAGAGGACAGGGAAGGCTTTCTTT. Its translation is CASSQRTGKAFF.

The gene calls are TRBV5-4 and TRBJ2-1; D tentatively reads TRBD1 or TRBD2 (5 bases each). Trimming stripped 0 bases from V and 3 bases from J, with 13 bases between. This CDR3 is 16 amino acids long. The germline gives CDR1 SGHNT, CDR2 YYREEE (reference sequence). CDR3 region: CASSLGAGTVYNEQFF. The CDR3 region has the DNA TGTGCCAGCAGCTTGGGAGCCGGGACGGTCTACAATGAGCAGTTCTTC. Based on the CDR3 plus reference TRBV5-4 and TRBJ2-1, the full variable domain is ETGVTQSPTHLIKTRGQQVTLRCSSQSGHNTVSWYQQALGQGPQFIFQYYREEENGRGNFPPRFSGLQFPNYSSELNVNALELDDSALYLCASSLGAGTVYNEQFFGPGTRLTVL.

Only a few counts were recorded for this clone. V usage is TRBV28 and J usage is TRBJ2-3; maybe TRBD2 (5 bases). The CDR3 is 14 amino acids. V was pared by 4 bases and J by 4 bases, with 12 bases between. Germline V CDR1 and CDR2: MDHEN, SYDVKM. CDR3 region: CASSSPGGADTQYF. The CDR3 DNA sequence: TGTGCCAGCAGTTCCCCTGGAGGAGCAGATACGCAGTATTTT.

This clone was picked up a small number of times. This sequence joins TRBV7-3 and TRBJ2-5; no firm D call. The V gene's germline CDR1 is SGHTA and CDR2 FQGTGA. V lost 6 bases and J lost 4, with 9 bases in between. The CDR3 totals 12 residues. The CDR3 DNA is TGTGCCAGCAGTTCCCCGGGAGAGACCCAGTACTTC. Translation gives CASSSPGETQYF.

Concerning this clone: The sample carries other DNA sequences with the same CDR3. The chain recombines TRBV30 with TRBJ1-5, with D possibly matching TRBD1 (5 bases). The CDR3 covers 13 residues. Germline values: CDR1 GTSNPN, CDR2 SVGIG (reference sequence). Trimming cost V 5 bases and J 2 bases, with 10 bases left between them. The CDR3 loop reads CAWERGGNQPQHF. The CDR3 bases are TGTGCCTGGGAGCGAGGGGGCAATCAGCCCCAGCATTTT.

A few counts support this clone. The rearrangement links TRBV10-3 to TRBJ2-3, with D perhaps matching TRBD1 or TRBD2 (5 bases each). Trimming stripped 0 bases from V and 0 bases from J, with 7 bases between. The CDR3 has 15 amino acids. Germline lookup yields CDR1 ENHRY and CDR2 SYGVKD. The CDR3 loop is CAISESRDSTDTQYF. DNA for the CDR3: TGTGCCATCAGTGAGTCGAGGGACAGCACAGATACGCAGTATTTT.

The DNA of the CDR3 is TGCAGCGTGGCCAATCCCGAGGCAGGGTGGGGGCAAGAGACCCAGTACTTC. Encoded protein: CSVANPEAGWGQETQYF. This chain links TRBV29-1 with TRBJ2-5; D is possibly TRBD1 or TRBD2 (5 bases each). The length of the CDR3 is 17 residues. Looked up from germline, CDR1 is SQVTM and CDR2 is ANQGSEA. Trimming took 6 bases from V and 2 from J, leaving 25 bases between them.

This clone was observed a few times. CDR3 DNA sequence: TGCAGCGCCTCCCGGGCTCCGAACACTGAAGCTTTCTTT. This codes for CSASRAPNTEAFF. The gene calls are TRBV29-1 and TRBJ1-1; D gene unclear. V was cut by 7 bases and J by 1 base, with 13 bases left in between. Germline V gives CDR1 SQVTM, CDR2 ANQGSEA. The CDR3 contains 13 residues.

V is TRBV28 and J is TRBJ2-7; 7 nucleotides match TRBD1. CDR1 MDHEN and CDR2 SYDVKM come from the germline V gene. With 10 bases clipped from V and 3 bases from J, the junction kept 12 bases outside the gene matches. CDR3 length equals 14 residues. CDR3 bases: TGTGCCATTACGATCGGGACAGATCGCTACGAGCAGTACTTC. Its protein product is CAITIGTDRYEQYF.

The genes are TRBV5-1 and TRBJ2-2, with D possibly being TRBD1 (5 bases). Trimming took off 1 base at V and 4 bases at J, with 8 bases between the two ends. CDR1 SGHRS and CDR2 YFSETQ come from the germline V gene. CDR3 length: 14 amino acids. DNA for the CDR3: TGCGCCAGCAGCTTGAGTCAGGGCACCGGGGAGCTGTTTTTT. Translating it yields CASSLSQGTGELFF.

This clone was recorded a few times. The V gene is TRBV5-1, the J gene TRBJ1-4, with D hard to call. Germline V lookup: CDR1 SGHRS, CDR2 YFSETQ. This CDR3 contains 16 residues. Trimming stripped 0 bases from V and 5 bases from J, with 14 bases between. The CDR3 nucleotides are TGCGCCAGCAGCTTGGGCGGAACCGCTCAGAATGAAAAACTGTTTTTT. Protein product: CASSLGGTAQNEKLFF.

This CDR3 is CASSSRQDYGYTF. CDR3 DNA sequence: TGTGCCAGCAGCTCTCGGCAAGACTATGGCTACACCTTC. The chain employs TRBV11-2 and TRBJ1-2, with unresolved D. V was clipped by 4 bases and J by 3 bases, with 9 bases between them. CDR1 is SGHAT, CDR2 FQNNGV, per germline. This CDR3 spans 13 amino acids.

This clone was counted only a few times. The rearrangement links TRBV5-1 to TRBJ2-7; a weak D match, TRBD2 (6 bases). Trimming removed 4 bases from V and 2 bases from J, with 16 bases in between. The germline gives CDR1 SGHRS, CDR2 YFSETQ. This CDR3 comprises 15 residues. As DNA, the CDR3 is TGCGCCAGCAGCCCGGGACTGCACAATACCTACGAGCAGTACTTC. It codes for CASSPGLHNTYEQYF.

V usage is TRBV10-2 and J usage is TRBJ2-1; 10 bases map to TRBD2. J was trimmed by 3 bases and V by 3 bases; bases with no gene match: 8. Germline values: CDR1 WSHSY, CDR2 SAAADI. The CDR3 has 17 amino acids. Here the CDR3 DNA reads TGCGCCAGCAGTGATCTAGCGGGAGTACCTCGCTACAATGAGCAGTTCTTC. Encoded protein: CASSDLAGVPRYNEQFF.

The chain recombines TRBV29-1 with TRBJ2-4, with 7 bases identical to TRBD1. The ends lost 4 bases at V and 4 bases at J; junction bases unmatched: 4. The CDR3 extends over 13 amino acids. CDR1 SQVTM and CDR2 ANQGSEA come from the germline V gene. CDR3 sequence: CSVGRGLKNIQYF. DNA of the CDR3: TGCAGCGTTGGTAGGGGGCTGAAAAACATTCAGTACTTC.

The chain recombines TRBV11-1 with TRBJ2-2, with D possibly TRBD1 on 5 matching bases. CDR3 size: 14 residues. V was trimmed by 1 base and J by 6 bases, leaving 9 bases between them. Germline V CDR1 and CDR2: SGHAT, FQDESV (reference sequence). The CDR3 loop is CASSLVEGAGELFF. The CDR3 DNA reads TGTGCCAGCAGCTTAGTCGAAGGGGCCGGGGAGCTGTTTTTT.

This clone has just a few counts. The rearrangement joins TRBV12-5 to TRBJ2-1, with D tentatively TRBD1 (5 bases). CDR3 length: 16 residues. V shed 1 base and J shed 2 bases, with 12 bases lying between them. Germline loops: CDR1 LGHNT, CDR2 FRNRAP. CDR3 sequence (DNA): TGTGCTAGTGGTTTGGGGCAGGGTGTGGCCTACAATGAGCAGTTCTTC. Encoded protein: CASGLGQGVAYNEQFF.

The table lists this clone with a few counts. This chain connects TRBV18 to TRBJ2-1; the match to TRBD2 covers 11 bases. The germline CDR1 and CDR2 sequences are KGHSH and LQKENI. This CDR3 contains 17 residues. The V segment lost 3 bases and the J segment 7 bases; nucleotides outside the gene matches: 11. The CDR3 coding sequence is TGTGCCAGCTCACCGACTAGCGGGGCGTCGGGGGGGAATGAGCAGTTCTTC. Amino acid sequence: CASSPTSGASGGNEQFF.